This entry lists 31 T cell receptor beta chains sequenced from one sample in a study of shared clonotypes between healthy human individuals (dated by TCRdb to the early 2020s). The library came from the immunoSEQ multiplex PCR assay. Sourced from immuneACCESS, this table was stored by TCRdb with only in-frame sequences that have V and J called. A share of the clones is absent; for the studies checked, an unresolved V gene accounts for under half, and the remainder has no known explanation. Recorded for this sample are 2 million or so clones; roughly 94% of them occurred a single time. Under 0.15% of the sample lies in the top ten. The sample was naive CD4+ T cells sorted from blood. This specimen's cell subset or site label, per the study, means: CD45RA+ positively selected. The receptor source for this set is a man aged 18 to 35 in good health.

This chain uses TRBV28 with TRBJ2-1, with TRBD2 identical over 9 bases. J was trimmed by 3 bases and V by 5 bases; bases with no gene match: 5. This CDR3 spans 15 amino acids. In germline, CDR1 is MDHEN, CDR2 SYDVKM. DNA for the CDR3: TGTGCCAGCAGTCCTCAGCGGGGGGACTACAATGAGCAGTTCTTC. This sequence encodes CASSPQRGDYNEQFF.

In regard to this clone: This may be a read error: a much more frequent sequence differs by one nucleotide. The sample contains more than one DNA sequence encoding this CDR3. CDR3 protein: CASSPRNTEAFF. The DNA of the CDR3 is TGTGCCAGCTCACCACGGAACACTGAAGCTTTCTTT. The chain links TRBV18 to TRBJ1-1; D uncertain. Germline V CDR1 and CDR2: KGHSH, LQKENI. The length of the CDR3 is 12 residues. V was pared by 1 base and J by 1 base, with 1 base between.

The chain has TRBV7-2 and TRBJ2-2, with D possibly matching TRBD1 (6 bases). CDR3 length: 15 residues. The germline V gene encodes CDR1 SGHTA and CDR2 FQGNSA. Trimming took off 2 bases at V and 4 bases at J, with 11 bases between the two ends. CDR3: CASSLRAGVTGELFF. The CDR3, as DNA: TGTGCCAGCAGCTTACGGGCAGGGGTCACCGGGGAGCTGTTTTTT.

The chain combines TRBV6-1 with TRBJ1-4; D call uncertain. The CDR3 contains 13 residues. V gave up 3 bases and J gave up 5 bases, with 7 bases separating them. CDR1 is MNHNS and CDR2 is SASEGT in the germline V gene. The DNA for the CDR3 is TGTGCCAGCAGTGATAGTCACAATGAAAAACTGTTTTTT. Translation gives CASSDSHNEKLFF.

The V gene is TRBV29-1, the J gene TRBJ2-1, with 7 bases identical to TRBD1. There are 13 residues in the CDR3. V lost 8 bases and J lost 3; bases outside the gene matches: 7. The germline V gene encodes CDR1 SQVTM and CDR2 ANQGSEA. CDR3 DNA: TGCAGCTTCACAGGGGTGGGCTACAATGAGCAGTTCTTC. Translating gives CSFTGVGYNEQFF.

The chain couples TRBV19 to TRBJ2-3; D is perhaps TRBD2 (5 bases). This CDR3 has 15 amino acids. Trimming cost V 7 bases and J 4 bases, with 18 bases left between them. Germline CDR1 and CDR2: LNHDA and SQIVND (reference sequence). The CDR3 loop reads CASMPGLARPDTQYF. The CDR3 bases are TGTGCCAGTATGCCCGGGCTAGCCCGCCCAGATACGCAGTATTTT.

The rearrangement joins TRBV28 to TRBJ1-6; D perhaps matches TRBD1 (5 bases). The CDR3 is 14 amino acids. Germline CDR1 MDHEN, CDR2 SYDVKM. Trimming pared 5 bases from V and 10 bases from J, leaving 15 bases between. This CDR3 is CASSRAGSASPLHF. CDR3 nucleotide sequence: TGTGCCAGCAGTCGGGCAGGGTCGGCATCACCCCTCCACTTT.

About this clone: One end of the junction is discordant with germline, which a read error may explain. As DNA, the CDR3 is TGTGCTAGCAGCGCGGCAGGAGCGGAAGAGACCCAGTACTTC. This encodes CASSAAGAEETQYF. V usage is TRBV7-7 and J usage is TRBJ2-5; maybe TRBD2 (5 bases). The CDR3 sequence is 14 residues long. Looked up from germline, CDR1 is SSHAT and CDR2 is FNYEAQ (reference sequence). The whole variable domain, filled in from reference TRBV7-7 and TRBJ2-5, reads GAGVSQSPRYKVTKRGQDVTLRCDPISSHATLYWYQQALGQGPEFLTYFNYEAQPDKSGLPSDRFSAERPEGSISTLTIQRTEQRDSAMYRCASSAAGAEETQYFGPGTRLLVL.

The chain uses TRBV19 and TRBJ1-1, with TRBD1 identical over 8 bases. This CDR3 contains 13 residues. Trimming took 6 bases from V and 5 from J; bases not matched to a gene: 5. The germline V gene has CDR1 LNHDA and CDR2 SQIVND (reference sequence). CDR3 in amino acids: CASRGQAATEAFF. The CDR3 DNA reads as TGTGCCAGTAGGGGACAGGCCGCAACTGAAGCTTTCTTT.

The V and J genes are TRBV7-8 and TRBJ2-4; TRBD1 might be the D (5 bases). This CDR3 region has 15 residues. V was clipped by 1 base and J by 3 bases, with 10 bases between them. Germline lookup yields CDR1 SGHVS and CDR2 FQNEAQ. The CDR3 region is CASSLVVGLKNIQYF. The CDR3 DNA is TGTGCCAGCAGCTTAGTTGTGGGGCTCAAAAACATTCAGTACTTC. The complete variable domain, with remaining parts taken from reference TRBV7-8 and TRBJ2-4, reads GAGVSQSPRYKVAKRGQDVALRCDPISGHVSLFWYQQALGQGPEFLTYFQNEAQLDKSGLPSDRFFAERPEGSVSTLKIQRTQQEDSAVYLCASSLVVGLKNIQYFGAGTRLSVL.

The chain is built from TRBV30 and TRBJ2-1; weak D call: TRBD1 (6 bases). The CDR3 loop spans 13 amino acids. CDR1 is GTSNPN and CDR2 is SVGIG in the germline V gene (reference sequence). V was clipped by 3 bases and J by 3 bases, with 9 bases between them. The CDR3 here is CAWRDSFYNEQFF. DNA for the CDR3: TGTGCCTGGAGGGACAGTTTCTACAATGAGCAGTTCTTC.

This clone was seen a single time. The V gene is TRBV4-2, the J gene TRBJ2-5; D is undetermined. Germline V gene sequence: CDR1 LGHNA, CDR2 YNFKEQ. The V gene lost 8 bases and the J gene lost 3 bases, with 16 bases spanning the gap. The CDR3 length is 14 residues. DNA of the CDR3: TGTGCCAGCCGACCCGACCCCATTAAAGAGACCCAGTACTTC. Its protein is CASRPDPIKETQYF.

The chain is built from TRBV7-2 and TRBJ1-2; 7 bases agree with TRBD1. The CDR3 runs to 14 residues. Germline loops: CDR1 SGHTA, CDR2 FQGNSA. V lost 5 bases, J lost 5 bases, and 8 bases stayed unmatched. The CDR3 DNA sequence: TGTGCCAGCAGCCCAGGGGACAGAGGGTATGGCTACACCTTC. Its protein product is CASSPGDRGYGYTF.

The chain is built from TRBV6-1 and TRBJ2-7; no reliable D call. CDR3 size: 14 residues. Germline V gives CDR1 MNHNS, CDR2 SASEGT. V lost 6 bases and J lost 0, with 12 bases in between. The CDR3 bases are TGTGCCAGCAGCCCTGACGGCAGCTCCTACGAGCAGTACTTC. It is translated as CASSPDGSSYEQYF.

To note about this clone: This CDR3 is also generated by other DNA sequences in the sample. This chain links TRBV28 with TRBJ2-7, with a weak D call TRBD1 (7 bases). The germline V and J ends were trimmed by 8 bases and 4 bases, with 12 bases remaining between them. This CDR3 contains 12 residues. Germline CDR1 reads MDHEN; CDR2 reads SYDVKM. The CDR3 loop is CASRGTVYEQYF. The CDR3 DNA is TGTGCCAGCCGGGGGACAGTATACGAGCAGTACTTC. The full variable domain, rest sourced from reference TRBV28 and TRBJ2-7, is DVKVTQSSRYLVKRTGEKVFLECVQDMDHENMFWYRQDPGLGLRLIYFSYDVKMKEKGDIPEGYSVSREKKERFSLILESASTNQTSMYLCASRGTVYEQYFGPGTRLTVT.

The chain is built from TRBV27 and TRBJ1-1; D is unresolved. The length of the CDR3 is 15 residues. V lost 2 bases to trimming and J lost 4 bases, with 14 bases between them. CDR1 is MNHEY and CDR2 is SMNVEV in the germline V gene (reference sequence). The CDR3 sequence is CASSLGPPNPTEAFF. For the CDR3, the DNA is TGTGCCAGCAGTTTAGGCCCCCCGAACCCCACTGAAGCTTTCTTT.

The J gene is TRBJ1-6, the V gene TRBV28; D gene ambiguous. The CDR3 sequence is 16 residues long. Germline V CDR1 and CDR2: MDHEN, SYDVKM. Trimming left V 7 bases short and J 2 bases short, with 15 bases between. In DNA form, the CDR3 reads TGTGCCAGCACTTACCGACCGGACGCCTATAATTCACCCCTCCACTTT. Translating it yields CASTYRPDAYNSPLHF.

Comments on this clone: The junction shows a germline mismatch at one end, possibly a read error. V usage is TRBV6-5 and J usage is TRBJ2-3; D is ambiguous. CDR3 length: 11 residues. Germline V lookup: CDR1 MNHEY, CDR2 SVGAGI. The CDR3 protein is CAGSWGDTQYF. The DNA of the CDR3 is TGTGCCGGCAGTTGGGGAGATACGCAGTATTTT.

The rearrangement links TRBV5-4 to TRBJ2-2; D ambiguous. This CDR3 has 14 amino acids. V dropped 4 bases and J dropped 5 bases, with 12 bases sitting between them. Germline V gene data show CDR1 as SGHNT and CDR2 as YYREEE (reference sequence). The CDR3: CASSPDRRTGELFF. The DNA for the CDR3 is TGTGCCAGCAGCCCGGATCGTCGGACCGGGGAGCTGTTTTTT.

This clone has ten or more counts. The chain combines TRBV5-4 with TRBJ1-1; possibly TRBD1 for D (6 bases). The length of the CDR3 is 15 residues. The germline V gene encodes CDR1 SGHNT and CDR2 YYREEE (reference sequence). V lost 4 bases and J 0 bases, leaving 13 bases between the germline ends. The CDR3 nucleotides are TGTGCCAGCAGCGACTCAGGGGTGATGAACACTGAAGCTTTCTTT. Translation gives CASSDSGVMNTEAFF.

This clone was counted at least ten times. The sample has other DNA sequences that encode this CDR3 too. The CDR3 sequence is CASSFQGSNQPQHF. The CDR3 nucleotides are TGTGCCAGCAGCTTTCAGGGAAGCAATCAGCCCCAGCATTTT. This chain uses TRBV7-2 with TRBJ1-5; D perhaps matches TRBD1 (5 bases). CDR1 and CDR2 (germline): SGHTA, FQGNSA. This CDR3 is 14 amino acids long. V was clipped by 3 bases and J by 1 base, with 7 bases between them.

This chain uses TRBV5-1 with TRBJ2-7, with 10 bases that match TRBD1. CDR1 and CDR2 (germline): SGHRS, YFSETQ. This CDR3 is built from 14 residues. V was clipped by 5 bases and J by 6 bases; unmatched bases: 8. The chain's CDR3 is CASSGTGVSGEQYF. The CDR3 bases are TGCGCCAGCAGTGGGACAGGGGTTTCCGGCGAGCAGTACTTC. The full variable domain, with the rest looked up from reference TRBV5-1 and TRBJ2-7, is KAGVTQTPRYLIKTRGQQVTLSCSPISGHRSVSWYQQTPGQGLQFLFEYFSETQRNKGNFPGRFSGRQFSNSRSEMNVSTLELGDSALYLCASSGTGVSGEQYFGPGTRLTVT.

The genes are TRBV7-9 and TRBJ1-2; 7 bases agree with TRBD1. CDR1 SEHNR and CDR2 FQNEAQ come from the germline V gene (reference sequence). The CDR3 has 15 amino acids. Unmatched junction bases numbered 10, after V lost 5 bases and J lost 4 bases. CDR3 residues: CASSPGDSLVYGYTF. CDR3 DNA: TGTGCCAGCAGCCCAGGGGACAGCCTGGTCTATGGCTACACCTTC.

The rearrangement joins TRBV27 to TRBJ2-7; 11 bases align to TRBD2. CDR3 size: 17 residues. V shed 2 bases and J 0 bases; nucleotides not matched to a gene: 6. Germline CDR1 and CDR2: MNHEY and SMNVEV (reference sequence). The CDR3 spells CASSLMATSGSSYEQYF. Here the CDR3 DNA reads TGTGCCAGCAGTTTAATGGCCACTAGCGGGAGCTCCTACGAGCAGTACTTC.

This clone was observed once. The genes are TRBV7-9 and TRBJ2-7; 9 bases are shared with TRBD1. V shed 5 bases and J 2 bases; nucleotides not matched to a gene: 7. Germline loops: CDR1 SEHNR, CDR2 FQNEAQ (reference sequence). The CDR3 is 15 residues long. The CDR3 coding sequence is TGTGCCAGCAGCCCCCCTGGGACAGGGCCCTACGAGCAGTACTTC. Encoded protein: CASSPPGTGPYEQYF.

The J gene is TRBJ2-2, the V gene TRBV5-4; D may be TRBD1 (5 bases). Germline V gene lookup returns CDR1 SGHNT and CDR2 YYREEE (reference sequence). This CDR3 comprises 17 residues. The V gene lost 4 bases and the J gene lost 8 bases, with 24 bases spanning the gap. This CDR3 is CASSPRMDTTGVGELFF. The CDR3 nucleotides read TGTGCCAGCAGCCCCCGAATGGACACCACTGGGGTGGGGGAGCTGTTTTTT.

The genes are TRBV10-2 and TRBJ1-2; 7 nucleotides line up with TRBD1. CDR3 length: 15 amino acids. Unmatched junction bases numbered 9, after V lost 5 bases and J lost 3 bases. The germline gives CDR1 WSHSY, CDR2 SAAADI. The chain's CDR3 is CASSPNDRAYYGYTF. CDR3 in DNA: TGCGCCAGCAGTCCAAATGACAGGGCTTACTATGGCTACACCTTC.

In nucleotides, the CDR3 is TGTGCCTGGAGTCAGAGGGTCACTGAAGCTTTCTTT. Its protein product is CAWSQRVTEAFF. V is TRBV30 and J is TRBJ1-1; no clear D. Germline CDR1 is GTSNPN and CDR2 is SVGIG (reference sequence). Between the trimmed V and J ends, which lost 2 bases and 4 bases, there was a span of 8 bases. This CDR3 comprises 12 residues.

The rearrangement joins TRBV7-2 to TRBJ2-7, with no clear D. The ends were cut back, 1 base at V and 6 bases at J, with 13 bases in the middle. Germline V CDR1 and CDR2: SGHTA, FQGNSA. The CDR3 loop spans 14 amino acids. Written as DNA, the CDR3 is TGTGCCAGCAGCTTAGGAGGCGGCCTCGGCGAGCAGTACTTC. Encoded protein: CASSLGGGLGEQYF.

The chain recombines TRBV28 with TRBJ1-5; 9 nucleotides match TRBD1. Germline loops: CDR1 MDHEN, CDR2 SYDVKM. The CDR3 length is 15 residues. V lost 3 bases to trimming and J lost 10 bases; unmatched junction nucleotides: 10. CDR3 protein: CASSFADRGVGPQHF. CDR3 coding DNA: TGTGCCAGCAGTTTTGCGGACAGGGGTGTAGGCCCCCAGCATTTT.

This clone was recorded only once. J is TRBJ2-1 and V is TRBV6-5; TRBD2 agrees at 8 bases. V lost 6 bases and J lost 3; bases outside the gene matches: 7. The CDR3 sequence is 15 residues long. CDR1 is MNHEY and CDR2 is SVGAGI in the germline V gene. The CDR3 reads CASRAGTRDYNEQFF. The CDR3 coding sequence is TGTGCCAGCAGAGCCGGGACTAGAGACTACAATGAGCAGTTCTTC.